This TCR beta chain came from a study of T cells in Graves' hyperthyroidism and ophthalmopathy. Stable Graves' hyperthyroidism meant no ophthalmopathy progression within 18 months. This CDR3 is built from 14 residues. Germline V gene lookup returns CDR1 SGHKS and CDR2 YYEKEE (reference sequence). V gave up 0 bases and J gave up 1 base, with 7 bases separating them. Study results and limitations: Researchers found most expanded thyroid clonotypes above 0.001 in blood as well.

The CDR3 regions of TCR beta were amplified from RNA transcripts. RT-PCR in the first round (using the HTBI primer set) targeted the TCR CDR3. TCRdb redid the calling of the multiplex PCR reads with MiXCR, one entry per CDR3 protein. The sample lists under 450,000 distinct CDR3 sequences, 15% to 18% seen once, with around 7% in the top ten. This clonotype has a count of ten or more. Its antigen is as yet unknown. This rearrangement joins TRBV5-5 to TRBJ2-5, with D tentatively TRBD2 (5 bases). This clonotype was sampled from a woman aged 18-35 years with Graves' hyperthyroidism. The sequenced sample consisted of blood. The CDR3 spells CASSLGTSQETQYF. The DNA of the CDR3 is TGTGCCAGCAGCTTGGGGACTTCCCAAGAGACCCAGTACTTC.